The 20 T cell receptor beta chains below all came from one sample that was sequenced in a study of early T cells in non-severe SARS-CoV-2 infection. TCRdb reprocessed the 5' RACE reads via MiXCR and lists one record per CDR3 protein. The sample records 20,000 to 25,000 distinct CDR3 sequences, roughly 4.5% being singletons. The specimen sequenced was whole blood. These receptors came from an adult who was a healthcare worker with PCR-confirmed SARS-CoV-2 infection or an uninfected control (not recorded which).

This clonotype has a count of ten or more. The V gene is TRBV6-5, the J gene TRBJ1-2; 8 bases align to TRBD1. This CDR3 has 17 residues. V dropped 6 bases and J dropped 3; count of bases not matched to a gene: 15. Germline CDR1 reads MNHEY; CDR2 reads SVGAGI. Written as DNA, the CDR3 is TGTGCCAGCAGCACCGGGACAGGATCTTACCCGGACTATGGCTACACCTTC. It yields the protein CASSTGTGSYPDYGYTF.

This clonotype was seen at least ten times. The chain recombines TRBV7-3 with TRBJ2-5; D unclear. CDR1 is SGHTA and CDR2 is FQGTGA in the germline V gene. The ends were cut back, 1 base at V and 0 bases at J, with 18 bases in the middle. There are 18 residues in the CDR3. CDR3: CASSLMVVGTGYQETQYF. The CDR3 coding sequence is TGTGCCAGCAGCTTAATGGTTGTGGGCACTGGCTACCAAGAGACCCAGTACTTC.

This clonotype was recorded many times. The rearrangement joins TRBV4-3 to TRBJ1-2, with D unresolved. The CDR3 consists of 13 residues. V was cut by 0 bases and J by 8 bases, with 10 bases left in between. CDR1 and CDR2 (germline): LGHNA, YSLEER. CDR3 sequence (DNA): TGCGCCAGCAGCCAAGAGCGGCTACACGGCTACACCTTC. It translates to CASSQERLHGYTF.

In its sample, this clonotype was seen many times. The genes are TRBV10-3 and TRBJ2-3; no reliable D call. Deletions cut 6 bases from V and 5 bases from J, with 18 bases between. The V gene's germline CDR1 is ENHRY and CDR2 SYGVKD. This CDR3 comprises 15 residues. CDR3 amino acids: CAIRGGGLVEDTQYF. The CDR3 nucleotides are TGTGCCATCAGGGGTGGCGGTCTGGTGGAAGATACGCAGTATTTT.

This clonotype was counted at least ten times. The genes are TRBV30 and TRBJ1-2; 8 bases match TRBD1. Trimming took 6 bases from V and 3 from J; bases not matched to a gene: 6. Germline lookup yields CDR1 GTSNPN and CDR2 SVGIG (reference sequence). The CDR3 sequence is 13 residues long. DNA for the CDR3: TGTGCCTGCGGGACAGGAGGATACTATGGCTACACCTTC. Translated, it gives CACGTGGYYGYTF.

This clonotype came up many times. V gene TRBV7-2 combines with J gene TRBJ1-2, with D perhaps TRBD1 (5 bases). Trimming removed 5 bases from V and 0 bases from J, with 10 bases in between. CDR1 and CDR2 (germline): SGHTA, FQGNSA. The CDR3 is 14 residues long. CDR3 nucleotide sequence: TGTGCCAGCAGCCTACAGGCCTCTAACTATGGCTACACCTTC. This codes for CASSLQASNYGYTF. Full variable domain (rest looked up from reference TRBV7-2 and TRBJ1-2): GAGVSQSPSNKVTEKGKDVELRCDPISGHTALYWYRQSLGQGLEFLIYFQGNSAPDKSGLPSDRFSAERTGGSVSTLTIQRTQQEDSAVYLCASSLQASNYGYTFGSGTRLTVV.

This clonotype was seen many times. The chain joins TRBV7-3 to TRBJ2-2; TRBD2 matches 8 bases. Germline V gives CDR1 SGHTA, CDR2 FQGTGA. The CDR3 runs to 16 residues. V shed 0 bases, J shed 6 bases, and the junction held 6 bases outside the gene matches. The CDR3 sequence is CASSLTSGGRPGELFF. In DNA, the CDR3 is TGTGCCAGCAGCTTAACTTCGGGAGGGAGACCCGGGGAGCTGTTTTTT.

The sample holds many counts of this clonotype. The chain carries TRBV6-2 or TRBV6-3 and TRBJ2-2; TRBD1 might be the D (6 bases). V lost 6 bases and J 3 bases, leaving 14 bases between the germline ends. This CDR3 region has 15 residues. Germline loops: CDR1 MNHEY, CDR2 SVGEGT. Here the CDR3 DNA reads TGTGCCAGCAGGAAACAGGGAACGTACACCGGGGAGCTGTTTTTT. Its protein product is CASRKQGTYTGELFF.

This clonotype came up many times. The chain uses TRBV29-1 and TRBJ2-1; the D is unclear. V lost 7 bases, J lost 2 bases, and 18 bases lay in between. This CDR3 comprises 15 residues. From germline, CDR1 is SQVTM and CDR2 ANQGSEA. The CDR3 DNA sequence: TGCAGCGCCAAAGGGAACCCAGACCCCTACAATGAGCAGTTCTTC. Amino acids: CSAKGNPDPYNEQFF.

At least ten counts were recorded for this clonotype. V gene TRBV12-3 or TRBV12-4 combines with J gene TRBJ1-6; 8 bases are shared with TRBD1. V dropped 10 bases and J dropped 7; count of bases not matched to a gene: 6. This CDR3 has 13 residues. The CDR3 loop is CATRQGNNSPLHF. The CDR3, as DNA: TGTGCCACCCGACAGGGGAACAATTCACCCCTCCACTTT.

This clonotype was seen a handful of times. The chain combines TRBV6-2 or TRBV6-3 with TRBJ1-6; 7 bases match TRBD1. CDR3 length equals 17 residues. CDR1 MNHEY and CDR2 SVGEGT come from the germline V gene. V lost 5 bases and J lost 9; bases outside the gene matches: 16. The CDR3, as DNA: TGTGCCAGCAGTCTGCCAGGGGGGGACAATCTGTTTTCACCCCTCCACTTT. Translated: CASSLPGGDNLFSPLHF.

This clonotype is medium-sized in the sample. DNA for the CDR3: TGTGCCAGCAGTAGAGACCGCTACGAGCAGTACTTC. Translation gives CASSRDRYEQYF. The V gene is TRBV27, the J gene TRBJ2-7; D uncertain. Germline CDR1 and CDR2: MNHEY and SMNVEV (reference sequence). CDR3 size: 12 residues. V was pared by 5 bases and J by 3 bases, with 8 bases between.

The chain uses TRBV5-5 and TRBJ2-7; tentative D call: TRBD2 (6 bases). This CDR3 region has 14 residues. V shed 4 bases and J shed 4 bases, with 15 bases lying between them. Germline loops: CDR1 SGHKS, CDR2 YYEKEE (reference sequence). DNA of the CDR3: TGTGCCAGCAGCCCATTTTTGGGAGGATACGAGCAGTACTTC. This gives the protein CASSPFLGGYEQYF.

There are many counts of this clonotype. The chain is built from TRBV11-3 and TRBJ2-1; 9 nucleotides match TRBD1. Germline values: CDR1 SGHNT, CDR2 YENEEA. CDR3 length: 15 amino acids. Trimming removed 5 bases from V and 2 bases from J; junction bases left unmatched: 4. Here the CDR3 reads CASSAGTGTYNEQFF. Here the CDR3 DNA reads TGTGCCAGCAGCGCCGGGACAGGGACCTACAATGAGCAGTTCTTC.

The rearrangement uses TRBV19 and TRBJ1-2, with a possible D match to TRBD1 (5 bases). The V and J ends lost 7 bases and 8 bases respectively, with 14 bases between them. Per the germline V gene, CDR1 is LNHDA and CDR2 is SQIVND (reference sequence). The CDR3 contains 12 residues. The CDR3 DNA sequence: TGTGCCAGTACCCCGGGGACCGGCGGCTACACCTTC. Amino acids: CASTPGTGGYTF.

Ten or more counts support this clonotype. The chain couples TRBV7-8 to TRBJ2-1; D tentatively reads TRBD1 or TRBD2 (5 bases each). This CDR3 has 10 amino acids. Looked up from germline, CDR1 is SGHVS and CDR2 is FQNEAQ. The V end was cut by 7 bases, the J end by 9 bases, with 7 bases between. The CDR3 is CASMGPEQFF. The CDR3 nucleotides are TGTGCCAGCATGGGACCTGAGCAGTTCTTC.

This clonotype was observed a few times. The chain links TRBV4-3 to TRBJ2-7; tentatively, D is TRBD1 (6 bases). This CDR3 contains 14 residues. CDR1 is LGHNA and CDR2 is YSLEER in the germline V gene. V was trimmed by 1 base and J by 3 bases, leaving 10 bases between them. CDR3 in DNA: TGCGCCAGCAGCCAAGGCCAGGGGCACTACGAGCAGTACTTC. As protein: CASSQGQGHYEQYF.

This clonotype was recorded many times. This sequence joins TRBV18 and TRBJ1-1; possibly TRBD1 for D (6 bases). V was pared by 5 bases and J by 7 bases, with 14 bases between. CDR3 length equals 13 residues. Germline values: CDR1 KGHSH, CDR2 LQKENI. The CDR3 nucleotides are TGTGCCAGCTCAGAATCCAGGGGCAGTGAAGCTTTCTTT. The encoded protein is CASSESRGSEAFF. Full variable domain (rest looked up from reference TRBV18 and TRBJ1-1): NAGVMQNPRHLVRRRGQEARLRCSPMKGHSHVYWYRQLPEEGLKFMVYLQKENIIDESGMPKERFSAEFPKEGPSILRIQQVVRGDSAAYFCASSESRGSEAFFGQGTRLTVV.

Only a few counts were recorded for this clonotype. The chain joins TRBV19 to TRBJ2-5; 8 bases map to TRBD1. Germline CDR1 and CDR2: LNHDA and SQIVND (reference sequence). The CDR3 extends over 15 amino acids. V lost 3 bases to trimming and J lost 5 bases; unmatched junction nucleotides: 8. The CDR3 DNA follows: TGTGCCAGTAGTATGCCCCCGACAGGGGCGGAGACCCAGTACTTC. Residues: CASSMPPTGAETQYF.

The table lists this clonotype with many counts. The chain recombines TRBV10-3 with TRBJ2-5; D remains unclear. CDR1 is ENHRY, CDR2 SYGVKD, per germline. This CDR3 has 13 residues. V dropped 2 bases and J dropped 2 bases, with 6 bases sitting between them. The CDR3 sequence: CAISEPRQETQYF. CDR3 nucleotide sequence: TGTGCCATCAGTGAGCCGCGACAAGAGACCCAGTACTTC.